The T cell receptor (beta chain) described here comes from a study of cytomegalovirus exposure and HLA in healthy donors. Study findings and constraints: Subsequent analysis of the roughly 120 validation repertoires found a tendency for first-cohort TCR clusters to co-occur. Many donors carried some public TCRs, although rarity characterized most TCR sequences. Listed as cytomegalovirus-associated were 150 to 200 TCR beta chains.

Details on this clone: Its antigen is unidentified.

Separation from the roughly 670-subject first cohort characterized the approximately 130-subject validation cohort, to which the donors belonged. The CDR3 runs 14 residues. Germline lookup yields CDR1 MNHEY and CDR2 SMNVEV (reference sequence). J lost 2 bases, V lost 6 bases, and 4 bases had no gene match. Method: immunoSEQ multiplex PCR; TCRdb's copy keeps in-frame clones and lacks some. The sample lists some 260,000 clones, 90% occurring once. The chain combines TRBV27 with TRBJ2-1, with 7 bases lining up with TRBD1. The sequenced material came from PBMCs. The sequence derives from a young woman in good health and CMV-seronegative. DNA of the CDR3: TGTGCCAGCAGCCTGGGACAGACCTACAATGAGCAGTTCTTC. Protein: CASSLGQTYNEQFF.